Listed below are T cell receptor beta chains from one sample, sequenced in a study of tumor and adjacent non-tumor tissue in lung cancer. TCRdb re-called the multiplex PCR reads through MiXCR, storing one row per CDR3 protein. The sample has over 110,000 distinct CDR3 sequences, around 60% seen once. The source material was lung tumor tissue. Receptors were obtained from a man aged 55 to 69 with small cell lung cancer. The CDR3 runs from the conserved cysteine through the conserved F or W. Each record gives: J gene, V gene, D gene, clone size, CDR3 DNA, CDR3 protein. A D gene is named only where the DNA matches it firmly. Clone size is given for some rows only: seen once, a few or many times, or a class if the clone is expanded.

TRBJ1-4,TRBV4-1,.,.,TGCGCCAGCAGCCAATGCACGGTTGATAATGAAAAACTGTTTTTT,CASSQCTVDNEKLFF
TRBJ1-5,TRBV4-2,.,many,TGTGCCAGCAGCCAAGACCGCAATCAGCCCCAGCATTTT,CASSQDRNQPQHF
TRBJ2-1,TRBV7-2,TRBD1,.,TGTACCAGCAGTTACAGGGGGGCCCCCAGTGAGCAGTTCTTC,CTSSYRGAPSEQFF
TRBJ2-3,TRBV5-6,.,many,TGTGCCAGCAGCTTGGACGGCTCAGATACGCAGTATTTT,CASSLDGSDTQYF
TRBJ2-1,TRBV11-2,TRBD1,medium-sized,TGTGCCAGCAGCTTCGACAGGGGGCAGAGATTAGAGCAGTTCTTC,CASSFDRGQRLEQFF
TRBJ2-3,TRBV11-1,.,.,TGTGCCAGCTGCCCGGGTCTCACGGATACGCAGTATTTT,CASCPGLTDTQYF
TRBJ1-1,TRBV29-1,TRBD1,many,TGCAGCGTTGACAAGAGATACAGGGGGCGGACTGAAGCTTTCTTT,CSVDKRYRGRTEAFF
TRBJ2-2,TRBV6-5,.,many,TGTGCCAGCAGATATCTGACTAGTGCCACCGGGGAGCTGTTTTTT,CASRYLTSATGELFF
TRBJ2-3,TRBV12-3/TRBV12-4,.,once,TGTGCCAGCTGTTTGGCAGATACGCAGTATTTT,CASCLADTQYF
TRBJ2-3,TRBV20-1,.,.,TGCAGTGCTATCGGACGAGCGGAGTATACGCAGTATTTT,CSAIGRAEYTQYF
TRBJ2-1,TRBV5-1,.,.,TGCGTCAGCAGGGGCGGGACTAACTCCTACAATGAACAGTTCTTC,CVSRGGTNSYNEQFF
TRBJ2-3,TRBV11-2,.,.,TGTGCCAGTAGCTTATCTCTAGTGGGAGCAGATACGCAGTATTTT,CASSLSLVGADTQYF
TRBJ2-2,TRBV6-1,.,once,TGTGCCAGCCTCGATGGGACTTCCACCGGGGAGCTATTTTTT,CASLDGTSTGELFF
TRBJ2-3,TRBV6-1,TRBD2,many,TGTGCCAGCAGTGAACTTAGCGGGAGGGCGGGTGATACGCAGTATTTT,CASSELSGRAGDTQYF
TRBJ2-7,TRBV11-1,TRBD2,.,TGTGCCAGTAGCTTAATGCGGGGGGCCTACGAGCAGTACTTC,CASSLMRGAYEQYF
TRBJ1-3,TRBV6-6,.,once,TGTGCCCGCAGACCAGACGGAGGGTCTGGAAACACCATATATTTT,CARRPDGGSGNTIYF
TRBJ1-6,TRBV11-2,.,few,TGTGCCAGCAGTTTAGAAGGGCCCGACTATTCACCCTTCCACTTT,CASSLEGPDYSPFHF
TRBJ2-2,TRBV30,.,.,TGTGCCCGGGGTTGGGAGACCGGGGGGCTGTTTTTT,CARGWETGGLFF
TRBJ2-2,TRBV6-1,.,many,TGTGCCAGCAGTGCCGCCCTTGCAGTCACCGGGGAGCTGTTTTTT,CASSAALAVTGELFF
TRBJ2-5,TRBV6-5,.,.,TGTGCCAGCAGACAACCCGGGGCATTACAAGAGACCCAGTACTTC,CASRQPGALQETQYF
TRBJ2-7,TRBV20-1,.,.,TGCAATGCTATAGATCGAACGGGGAACTACGAGCAGTACTTC,CNAIDRTGNYEQYF
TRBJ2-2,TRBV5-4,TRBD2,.,TGTGCCAGCAGCTTTCGACTAGCGGGAGCCGGGGAGCTGTTTTTT,CASSFRLAGAGELFF
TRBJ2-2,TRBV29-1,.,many,TGCAGCGTTGTAGGTGCACTAGCAGCGAACACCGGGGAGCTGTTTTTT,CSVVGALAANTGELFF
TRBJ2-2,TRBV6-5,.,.,TGTGCCAGCACTTATCTTCCGCTGAACACCGGGGAGCTGTTTTTT,CASTYLPLNTGELFF
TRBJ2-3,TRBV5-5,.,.,TGTGCCGGCACTTTGGGACCACGGGGAGATACGCAGTATTTT,CAGTLGPRGDTQYF
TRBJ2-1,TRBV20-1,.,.,TGCAGTACCACTCCCGGCGCTGGACCGACCTACAATGAGCAGTTCTTC,CSTTPGAGPTYNEQFF
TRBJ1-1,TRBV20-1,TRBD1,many,TGCAGTGCTAGAGATCCGGGACAGGGGAACACTGAAGCTTTCTTT,CSARDPGQGNTEAFF
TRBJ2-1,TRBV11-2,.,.,TGTGCCAGCAGCTCGGGAATAGAGGCTGAGCAGATCTTC,CASSSGIEAEQIF
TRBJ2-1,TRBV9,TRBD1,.,TGTGCCAGCCACTCAGGGGGCAACTACAATGAGCGGTTCTTC,CASHSGGNYNERFF
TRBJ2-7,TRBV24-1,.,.,TGTGCCACCAGTGCGAAAGGTACGGGAGTCGGGGGTGAGCAGTACTTC,CATSAKGTGVGGEQYF
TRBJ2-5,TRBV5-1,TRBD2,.,TGCGCCAGCAGCTCCTTAGCGGGAACCCAAGAGACCCAGTACTTC,CASSSLAGTQETQYF
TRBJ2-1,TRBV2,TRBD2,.,TGTGCCAGCAGGACTAGCGGAAGTCAGGTCAATGAGCAGTTCTTC,CASRTSGSQVNEQFF
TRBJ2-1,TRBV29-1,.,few,TGTAGCGCTGGGGATAATGAGCAGTTCTTC,CSAGDNEQFF
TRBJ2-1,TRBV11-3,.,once,TGTGCCAGCAGCTCATCGAGCGGCCATGCGGAGCAGTTCTTC,CASSSSSGHAEQFF
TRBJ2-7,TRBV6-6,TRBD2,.,TGTGTCAGCAGTATACTAGCGGCGTCCTACGAGCACTACTTC,CVSSILAASYEHYF
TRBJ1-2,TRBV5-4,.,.,TGTGCCAGCAGCTTGGACGGGTGGTATGGCTACACCTTC,CASSLDGWYGYTF
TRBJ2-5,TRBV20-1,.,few,TGCAGTGCTAACGAGGGAGGTCAAGAGACCCAGTACTTC,CSANEGGQETQYF
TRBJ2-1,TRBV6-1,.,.,TGTGCCAGCAGTGACTGGCCTCTGACCAATGAGCAGTTCTTC,CASSDWPLTNEQFF
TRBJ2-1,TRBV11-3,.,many,TGTGCCAGCAGCCCCCAGGCGGGGTCCTACAATGAGCAGTTCTTC,CASSPQAGSYNEQFF
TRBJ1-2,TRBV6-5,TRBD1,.,TGTGCTAGCAGTTCCACGGACAGGGTGGAGAGCTACACCTTC,CASSSTDRVESYTF
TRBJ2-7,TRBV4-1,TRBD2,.,TGCGTCAGCAGCCCAAAGGGACTACCGGGATTGAGGAGCTCCTACGAGCAATATTTC,CVSSPKGLPGLRSSYEQYF
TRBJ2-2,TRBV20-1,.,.,TGCAGTGCTAGAGATGTGCGGCCACCTTTGAACACCGGGGAGCTGTTTTTT,CSARDVRPPLNTGELFF
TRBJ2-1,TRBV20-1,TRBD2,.,TGCAGTGCCCCCGAAAAAGCGGGAGGGTCCTACAATGAGCAGTTCTTC,CSAPEKAGGSYNEQFF
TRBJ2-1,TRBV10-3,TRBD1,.,TGTCCCATCAGCCCGACAGGGAGCTCCTACAATGAGCGGTTCTTC,CPISPTGSSYNERFF
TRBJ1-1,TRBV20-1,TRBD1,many,TGCAGTGCTAGGGCCCCCAGGGGGCTGGTGAACACTGAAGCTTTCTTT,CSARAPRGLVNTEAFF
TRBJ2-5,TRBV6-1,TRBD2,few,TGTGCCAGCCGACGGCTAGCGGGGGGAGGAGAGACCCAGTACTTC,CASRRLAGGGETQYF
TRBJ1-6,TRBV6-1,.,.,TGTGCCAGCAGTGCAGAGACACGGGCTCCACCCCTCCACTTT,CASSAETRAPPLHF
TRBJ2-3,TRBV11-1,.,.,TGTGCCAGCAGCGTAGCCACGGGAGTGGCCGGTGCAGATACTCAGTATTTT,CASSVATGVAGADTQYF
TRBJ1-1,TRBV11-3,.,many,TGTGCCAGCAGGGGGGCTTCGGGCACTGAAGCTTTCTTT,CASRGASGTEAFF
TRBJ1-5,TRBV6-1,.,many,TGTGCCAGCGCTAAGGACAGTCTATTTTATAGCAATCAGCCCCAGCATTTT,CASAKDSLFYSNQPQHF
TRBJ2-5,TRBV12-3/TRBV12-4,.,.,TGTGCCAACAGTCCGACTGGCGGCGCGATGGAGACCCAGTACTTC,CANSPTGGAMETQYF
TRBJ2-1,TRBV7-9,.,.,TGTGCCAGCAGCTTGATAGACAATGAGCAGTTCTTC,CASSLIDNEQFF
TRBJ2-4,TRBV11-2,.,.,.,CASSFAGVGGGNIQNF
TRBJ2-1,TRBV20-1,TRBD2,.,TGCAGTGCTAGGTTCGCGGGAGGCTCCCACAATGAGCAGTTCTTC,CSARFAGGSHNEQFF
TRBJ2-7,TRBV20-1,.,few,TGCAGTGCTAGAGTAAAGGGCTACGAGCAGTACTTC,CSARVKGYEQYF
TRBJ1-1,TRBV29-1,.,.,TGCAGCGTTCTGGCAGTGAAGAACACTGAAGCTTTCTTT,CSVLAVKNTEAFF
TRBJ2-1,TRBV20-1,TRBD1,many,TGCAGTGCTAAGCGACAGGGGCTTGAGCAGTTCTTC,CSAKRQGLEQFF
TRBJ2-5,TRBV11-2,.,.,TGTGTCAGCAGCTCCCCACCCGAGGAGACCCAGTACTTC,CVSSSPPEETQYF